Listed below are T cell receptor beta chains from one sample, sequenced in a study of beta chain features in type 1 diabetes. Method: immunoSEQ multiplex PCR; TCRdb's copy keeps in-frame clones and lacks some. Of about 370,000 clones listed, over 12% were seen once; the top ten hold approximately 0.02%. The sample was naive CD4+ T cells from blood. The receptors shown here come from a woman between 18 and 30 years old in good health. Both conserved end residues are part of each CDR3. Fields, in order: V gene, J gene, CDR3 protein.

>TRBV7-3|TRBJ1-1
CASRGQSNTEAFF
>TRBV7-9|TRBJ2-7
CASSPERDRSYEQYF
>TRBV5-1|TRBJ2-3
CASSLASGRSTDTQYF
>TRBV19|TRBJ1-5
CASMGDRGSNQPQHF
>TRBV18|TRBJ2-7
CASSHWTGKTYEQYF
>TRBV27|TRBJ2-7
CASGSLAGAHEQYF
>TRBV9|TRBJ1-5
CASSAAGQGRDQPQHF
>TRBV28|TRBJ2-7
CASRTPGQGDEQYF
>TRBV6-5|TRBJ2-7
CASPGQGAYEQYF
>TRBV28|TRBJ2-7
CASYPPMGSYYEQYF
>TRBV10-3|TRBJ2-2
CATLGSLRTGELFF
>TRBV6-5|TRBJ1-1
CASIENTEAFF
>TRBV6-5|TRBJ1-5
CASSRQGAGQPQHF
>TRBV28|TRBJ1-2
CASTADSNYGYTF
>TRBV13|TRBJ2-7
CASIQTGLDEQYF
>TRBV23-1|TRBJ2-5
CASSHCVLETQYF
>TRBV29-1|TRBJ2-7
CSATGGPRFGQYF
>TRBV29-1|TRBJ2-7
CSASPTGGHEQYF
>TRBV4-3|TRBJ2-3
CASSQGRGGTDTQYF
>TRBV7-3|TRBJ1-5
CASARVGGQPQHF
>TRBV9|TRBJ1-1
CASSPQSRRAPGFF
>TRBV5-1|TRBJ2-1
CASSAGQGTYNEQFF
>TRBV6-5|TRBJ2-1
CASRGTSGNEQFF
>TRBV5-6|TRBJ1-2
CASSSLHGANYGYTF
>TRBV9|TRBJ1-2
CASSHPGKNYGYTF
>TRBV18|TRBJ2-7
CASSPQTSGRAREQYF
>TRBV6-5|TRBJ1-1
CASSYIRVGDTEAFF
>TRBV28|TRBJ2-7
CASSPGQSYEQYF
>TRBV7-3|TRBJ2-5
CASSLAVSSGRKTQYF
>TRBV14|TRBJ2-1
CASSQAWERDNEQFF
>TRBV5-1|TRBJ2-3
CASRGEGTDTQYF
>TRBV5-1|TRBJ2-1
CASSLDSGSYNEQFF
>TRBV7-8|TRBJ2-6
CASSRSAGSSGANVLTF
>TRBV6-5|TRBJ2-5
CASSRTRGPRETQYF
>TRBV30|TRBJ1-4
CAWTMGQGYEKLFF